This TCR beta chain was sequenced during a study of T cell changes during pregnancy in multiple sclerosis. The ends were cut back, 7 bases at V and 3 bases at J, with 16 bases in the middle. Germline assignment: CDR1 SNHLY and CDR2 FYNNEI. This CDR3 is 14 amino acids long. TCRdb's table, derived via immunoSEQ multiplex PCR, lists solely in-frame clones and lacks some. The table lists about 86,000 clones, around 90% of them singletons. The sequence was collected from a female donor in good health, enrolled as a control in a pregnancy study. The chain has TRBV2 and TRBJ2-7; TRBD2 might be the D (6 bases). The starting material was peripheral blood, obtained in the first trimester of pregnancy. The CDR3 spells CASMEGGAIYEQYF. The DNA of the CDR3 is TGTGCCAGCATGGAGGGCGGAGCTATCTACGAGCAGTACTTC.